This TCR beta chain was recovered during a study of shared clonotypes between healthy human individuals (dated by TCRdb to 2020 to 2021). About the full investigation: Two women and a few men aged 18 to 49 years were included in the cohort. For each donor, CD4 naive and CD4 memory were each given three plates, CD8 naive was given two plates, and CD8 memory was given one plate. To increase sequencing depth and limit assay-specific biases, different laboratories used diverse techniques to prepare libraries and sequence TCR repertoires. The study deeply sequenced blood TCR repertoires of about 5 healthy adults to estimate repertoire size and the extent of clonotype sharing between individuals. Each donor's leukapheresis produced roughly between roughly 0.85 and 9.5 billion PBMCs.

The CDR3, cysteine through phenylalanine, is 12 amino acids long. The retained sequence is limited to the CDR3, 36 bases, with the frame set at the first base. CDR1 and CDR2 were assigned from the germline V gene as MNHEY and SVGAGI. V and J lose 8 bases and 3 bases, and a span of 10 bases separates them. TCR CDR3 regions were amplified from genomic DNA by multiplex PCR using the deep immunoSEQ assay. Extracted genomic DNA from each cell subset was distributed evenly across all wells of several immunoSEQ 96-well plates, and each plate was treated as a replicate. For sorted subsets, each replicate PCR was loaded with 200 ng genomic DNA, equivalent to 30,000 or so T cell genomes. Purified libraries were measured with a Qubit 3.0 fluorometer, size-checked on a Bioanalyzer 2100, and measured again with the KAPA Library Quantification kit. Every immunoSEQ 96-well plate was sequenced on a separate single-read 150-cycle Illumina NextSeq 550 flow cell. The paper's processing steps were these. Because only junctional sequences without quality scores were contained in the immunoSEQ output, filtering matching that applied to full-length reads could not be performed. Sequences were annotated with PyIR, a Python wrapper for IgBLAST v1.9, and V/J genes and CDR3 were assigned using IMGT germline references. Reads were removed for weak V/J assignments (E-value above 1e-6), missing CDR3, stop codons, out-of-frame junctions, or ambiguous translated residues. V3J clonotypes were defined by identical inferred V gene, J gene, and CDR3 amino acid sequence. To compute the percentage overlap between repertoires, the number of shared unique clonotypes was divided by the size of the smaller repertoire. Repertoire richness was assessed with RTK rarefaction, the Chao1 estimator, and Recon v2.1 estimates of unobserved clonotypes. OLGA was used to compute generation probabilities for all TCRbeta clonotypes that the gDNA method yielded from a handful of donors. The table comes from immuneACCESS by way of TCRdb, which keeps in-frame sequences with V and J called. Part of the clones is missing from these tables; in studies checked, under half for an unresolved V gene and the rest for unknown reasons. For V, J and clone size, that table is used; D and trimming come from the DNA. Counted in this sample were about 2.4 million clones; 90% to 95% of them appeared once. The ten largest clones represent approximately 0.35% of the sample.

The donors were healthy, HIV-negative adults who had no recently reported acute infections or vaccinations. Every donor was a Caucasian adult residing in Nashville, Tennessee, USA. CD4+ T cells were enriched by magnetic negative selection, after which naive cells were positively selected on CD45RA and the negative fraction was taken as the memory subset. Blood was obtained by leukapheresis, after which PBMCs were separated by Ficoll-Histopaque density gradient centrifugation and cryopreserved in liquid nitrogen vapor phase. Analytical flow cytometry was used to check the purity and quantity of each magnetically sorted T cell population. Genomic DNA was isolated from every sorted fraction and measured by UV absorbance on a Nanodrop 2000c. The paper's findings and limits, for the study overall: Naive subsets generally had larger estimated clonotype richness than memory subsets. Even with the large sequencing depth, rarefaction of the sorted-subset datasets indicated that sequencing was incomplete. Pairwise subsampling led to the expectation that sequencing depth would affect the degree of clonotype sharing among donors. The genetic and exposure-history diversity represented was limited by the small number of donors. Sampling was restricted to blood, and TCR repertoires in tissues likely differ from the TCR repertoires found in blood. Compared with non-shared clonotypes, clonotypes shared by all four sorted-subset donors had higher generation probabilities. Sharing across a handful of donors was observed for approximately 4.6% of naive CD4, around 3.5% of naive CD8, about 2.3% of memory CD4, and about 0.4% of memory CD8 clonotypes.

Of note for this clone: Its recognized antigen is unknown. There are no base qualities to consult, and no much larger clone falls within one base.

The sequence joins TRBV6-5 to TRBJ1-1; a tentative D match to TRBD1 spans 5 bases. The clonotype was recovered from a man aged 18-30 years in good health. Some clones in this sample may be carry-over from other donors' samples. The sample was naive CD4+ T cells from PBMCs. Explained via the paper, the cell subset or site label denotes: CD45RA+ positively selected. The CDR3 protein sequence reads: CASSGDHTEAFF. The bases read TGTGCCAGCTCCGGGGACCACACTGAAGCTTTCTTT.